This entry features one TCR beta chain sequence. Which antigen it targets is not known. Per-base qualities were not stored, and no clone one base away is much larger. CD4+ T cells from unexposed donors were collected before the COVID-19 pandemic (2011-2018). After around 11 days of culture, CD4+ T cells were isolated with the EasySep CD4+ T cell isolation kit. As cell numbers permitted, CD4+ T cells from unexposed donors were tested for reactivity to SARS-CoV-2 S and N and to four common cold coronavirus spike pools. Each well held 2 million to 2.5 million PBMCs cultured in IMDM containing around 4.9% human AB serum and approximately 9.3 IU/ml IL-2. Half of the culture medium was replaced with fresh IL-2-containing medium on days 3 and 7. In general, every peptide culture condition was set up in three replicate wells. Leukapheresis product for the unexposed donors was purchased commercially. Ficoll-Paque PLUS gradient centrifugation was used to isolate PBMCs from leukapheresis product or whole blood. PBMCs were either cryopreserved at -140°C or used fresh in the expansion assay. The QIAamp Micro DNA Kit was used to extract genomic DNA from the CD4+ T cells.

From V the trimming removes 4 bases and from J it removes 6 bases, while the gene matches leave 3 bases of the junction unaccounted for. Including the terminal cysteine and phenylalanine, the CDR3 comprises 13 residues. CDR3 DNA is the only sequence kept; it has 39 bases, read in frame from the first base. Based on the germline V gene (reference sequence), the CDR1 and CDR2 sequences are SEHNR and FQNEAQ. The protocol used for the library was the immunoSEQ multiplex PCR assay. The source study handled its data this way. During preprocessing, nonproductive sequences were removed, along with CDR3s that did not begin with C, did not end with F or W, or were shorter than 7 amino acids. The MANAFEST web app identified antigen-specific clonotypes based on expansion compared with the reference and other culture wells. A clone was considered positive if the clone showed significant expansion compared with the reference culture in 2 of 3 replicate wells at an FDR below 0.05. For a clone to be considered positive, significant expansion relative to all other tandem wells and an odds ratio above 5 were also required. After three terminal residues were trimmed from each end, CDR3 homology was quantified as pairwise Levenshtein distance using the stringdist R package. Drawn from immuneACCESS, this table holds only the in-frame rearrangements with V and J called that TCRdb kept. Clones are partly lost; checked studies trace under half to an unresolved V gene and leave the rest unexplained. The D gene and trimming were derived from the DNA, and the V and J assignments and clone size from that table. The sample data list about 22,000 clones, and around 68% of these were observed just once. In total, the top ten clones hold 15% to 20% of the sample.

This sample is part of a study of CD4 T cells in relation to SARS-CoV-2 and coronaviruses (dated by TCRdb to about 2021). About the investigation overall: In the ViraFEST assay, PBMCs were cultured with antigen for 9 to 11 days, after which TCR beta CDR3s were sequenced to identify antigen-specific clonal expansions. The negative reference condition was either a culture with an HIV-1 Nef peptide pool or a culture with no peptide. Patient-derived lymphoblastoid cell lines were used to map the HLA restriction of shared crossreactive spike epitopes. The study assessed, at the TCR clonotype level, memory CD4+ T cell crossreactivity between SARS-CoV-2 and common cold coronavirus spike proteins. Samples from three pre-COVID donors and the naive versus memory experiments were sequenced with the Adaptive Biotechnologies TCR-sequencing kit; other data were Illumina-based. A different TCR-beta assay, based on Illumina, was used to sequence expansion assays from other donors in the study. Study-level results and caveats: Because the crossreactivity analysis focused on spike protein, crossreactivity against other viral proteins was not assessed. In approximately 65% of donors, memory CD4+ clonotypes turned up that crossrecognized SARS-CoV-2 and at least one common cold coronavirus spike. Crossreactive clones showed significantly weaker SARS-CoV-2-driven expansion than monoreactive clones, consistent with antigenic imprinting. No donor contributed both pre-pandemic and post-infection samples, which limited tracing the source of pre-existing responses. The study was limited by small numbers of patients and tested TCRs.

Recombination linked TRBV7-9 to TRBJ1-1; 9 bases in between match TRBD1. The sequencing input was CD4+ T cells from PBMCs, cultured in vitro. The TCR comes from a human donor in good health. The bases read TGTGCCAGCAGCTCCGGGACAGGGCCTGAAGCTTTCTTT. This codes for CASSSGTGPEAFF.